This T cell receptor beta chain is drawn from a study of PD-L1 blockade in urothelial cancer. Study-level information: Bladder-origin urothelial cancer in males described twenty-five of the 29 patients. Blood was analyzed 3 weeks (second dose) and 6 weeks after treatment start. Across blood samples, T cells had a median count of around 140,000.

Trimming at V came to 5 bases and at J to 6 bases, leaving 7 bases not matched to a gene. The CDR3 runs to 16 residues. Per germline, CDR1 PRHDT and CDR2 FYEKMQ (reference sequence). The assay was immunoSEQ multiplex PCR, and TCRdb's table has in-frame clones only and misses some. This table holds just over 20,000 clones, 70% to 90% found once. The chain recombines TRBV13 with TRBJ2-3; 14 bases fit TRBD2. The specimen comprised PBMCs, sampled around atezolizumab (anti-PD-L1) treatment. The source is a man over 45 with urothelial cancer. The CDR3 here is CASSTRLAGGGDTQYF. The CDR3 region has the DNA TGTGCCAGCAGCACCCGACTAGCGGGAGGGGGGGATACGCAGTATTTT.